A selection of T cell receptor beta chains follows, all from one sample in a study of cytomegalovirus exposure and HLA in healthy donors. Repertoires were generated with immunoSEQ multiplex PCR, while TCRdb's copy carries only in-frame clones and drops some. Of 150,000 to 200,000 clones in the sample, roughly 84% were seen once. Material for sequencing was PBMCs. The receptor set was obtained from a woman aged 18-29 years in good health and CMV-seropositive. The CDR3 runs from the conserved cysteine through the conserved F or W. The order of the fields is CDR3 length, J gene, clone size, V gene, D gene, CDR3 protein, CDR3 DNA. The D gene is left open where the match is weak. The listing skips clone size in some rows; elsewhere it reads once, few, many or a size class.

16 | TRBJ2-3 | NA | TRBV7-8 | TRBD2 | CASSFRTSGSTDTQYF | TGTGCCAGCAGCTTTCGGACTAGCGGGAGCACAGATACGCAGTATTTT
14 | TRBJ1-1 | NA | TRBV7-6 | TRBD1 | CASSLVTGGGEAFF | TGTGCCAGCAGCTTAGTTACAGGGGGTGGTGAAGCTTTCTTT
13 | TRBJ1-4 | NA | TRBV28 | NA | CATQEWTNEKLFF | TGTGCAACCCAAGAGTGGACTAATGAAAAACTGTTTTTT
16 | TRBJ1-2 | NA | TRBV6-5 | NA | CASSYSIAGSLSGYTF | TGTGCCAGCAGTTACTCGATTGCAGGTAGTTTAAGTGGCTACACCTTC
16 | TRBJ1-3 | NA | TRBV2 | NA | CASSLKAAYSGNTIYF | TGTGCCAGCAGTCTAAAGGCGGCTTACTCTGGAAACACCATATATTTT
13 | TRBJ2-7 | once | TRBV19 | NA | CASSIVMGREQYF | TGTGCCAGTAGTATAGTCATGGGGCGCGAGCAGTACTTC
15 | TRBJ2-5 | NA | TRBV27 | TRBD2 | CASSLFGGVGETQYF | TGTGCCAGCAGTTTATTTGGGGGGGTGGGAGAGACCCAGTACTTC
14 | TRBJ2-7 | NA | TRBV9 | NA | CASSVYSRADEQYF | TGTGCCAGCAGCGTATATAGCAGGGCGGACGAGCAGTACTTC
14 | TRBJ2-5 | few | TRBV13 | TRBD2 | CASSLGLDQETQYF | TGTGCCAGCAGCCTCGGACTAGACCAAGAGACCCAGTACTTC
14 | TRBJ2-3 | NA | TRBV5-1 | NA | CASSLLGGTDTQYF | TGCGCCAGCAGCCTGCTAGGGGGCACAGATACGCAGTATTTT
16 | TRBJ1-6 | NA | TRBV18 | NA | CASSPGVRQGNSPLHF | TGTGCCAGCTCACCAGGGGTTCGGCAGGGAAATTCACCCCTCCACTTT
16 | TRBJ1-1 | few | TRBV27 | TRBD1 | CASSLYGTGGGTEAFF | TGTGCCAGCAGTTTATATGGGACAGGGGGCGGAACTGAAGCTTTCTTT
15 | TRBJ1-6 | few | TRBV4-2 | NA | CASRLMGQEYSPLHF | TGTGCCAGCAGGTTGATGGGGCAGGAGTATTCACCCCTCCACTTT
15 | TRBJ2-6 | NA | TRBV5-1 | NA | CASSSQVSGANVLTF | TGCGCCAGCAGCTCTCAGGTCTCTGGGGCCAACGTCCTGACTTTC
13 | TRBJ1-6 | few | TRBV6-1 | TRBD1 | CASRDRETSPLHF | TGTGCCAGCAGGGACAGGGAGACTTCACCCCTCCACTTT
11 | TRBJ2-5 | NA | TRBV28 | NA | CASSRVETQYF | TGTGCCAGCAGCAGGGTTGAGACCCAGTACTTC
15 | TRBJ1-1 | once | TRBV6-5 | TRBD1 | CASSYRQGGLSEAFF | TGTGCCAGCAGCTACCGACAGGGGGGACTATCTGAAGCTTTCTTT
14 | TRBJ1-3 | NA | TRBV29-1 | NA | CSVGLQKAGNTIYF | TGCAGCGTTGGGTTACAGAAGGCTGGAAACACCATATATTTT
13 | TRBJ2-1 | NA | TRBV7-6 | TRBD2 | CASKRGGTNEQFF | TGTGCCAGCAAGCGGGGGGGCACCAATGAGCAGTTCTTC
16 | TRBJ2-5 | once | TRBV9 | NA | CASSPTSSLEWETQYF | TGTGCCAGCAGCCCAACCTCTTCTCTAGAATGGGAGACCCAGTACTTC
15 | TRBJ1-2 | once | TRBV15 | NA | CATSRGGPTNYGYTF | TGTGCCACCAGCCGTGGGGGCCCGACTAACTATGGCTACACCTTC
13 | TRBJ1-4 | once | TRBV5-6 | NA | CASSGTRNEKLFF | TGTGCCAGCAGCGGGACACGGAATGAAAAACTGTTTTTT
15 | TRBJ2-2 | once | TRBV6-5 | NA | CASSYWAGVSGELFF | TGTGCCAGCAGTTACTGGGCAGGGGTATCCGGGGAGCTGTTTTTT
15 | TRBJ1-2 | NA | TRBV27 | NA | CASSLSALVNYGYTF | TGTGCCAGCAGTTTATCCGCACTCGTTAACTATGGCTACACCTTC
15 | TRBJ1-4 | NA | TRBV18 | NA | CASSPGRFGGEKLFF | TGTGCCAGCTCACCAGGGCGATTCGGTGGAGAAAAACTGTTTTTT
18 | TRBJ1-5 | once | TRBV7-8 | NA | CASRHHRGATYSNQPQHF | TGTGCCAGCAGACATCATCGGGGAGCCACATATAGCAATCAGCCCCAGCATTTT
15 | TRBJ2-2 | NA | TRBV7-2 | NA | CASSLGQGFTGELFF | TGTGCCAGCAGCTTGGGTCAGGGGTTTACCGGGGAGCTGTTTTTT
14 | TRBJ1-1 | NA | TRBV6-5 | NA | CASSWTDLDTEAFF | TGTGCCAGCAGTTGGACGGACTTGGACACTGAAGCTTTCTTT
13 | TRBJ1-1 | NA | TRBV6-1 | TRBD1 | CASGQGSGTEAFF | TGTGCCAGCGGACAGGGGTCGGGGACTGAAGCTTTCTTT
13 | TRBJ1-1 | NA | TRBV7-3 | NA | CASSSLSSTEAFF | TGTGCCAGCAGCTCCCTAAGTTCCACTGAAGCTTTCTTT
19 | TRBJ2-6 | NA | TRBV11-2 | NA | CASSSLRRQRSSGANVLTF | TGTGCCAGCAGTTCTCTCCGGAGACAGAGATCCTCTGGGGCCAACGTCCTGACTTTC
14 | TRBJ2-1 | NA | TRBV18 | TRBD2 | CASSPKTSGGASFF | TGTGCCAGCTCACCAAAAACTAGCGGGGGGGCCTCGTTCTTC
17 | TRBJ1-3 | NA | TRBV18 | NA | CASSPLQGIVSGNTIYF | TGTGCCAGCTCACCACTTCAGGGGATTGTCTCTGGAAACACCATATATTTT
18 | TRBJ2-1 | NA | TRBV10-3 | TRBD2 | CAISGGSGGHSSYNEQFF | TGTGCCATCAGTGGAGGTAGCGGGGGGCATAGCTCCTACAATGAGCAGTTCTTC
13 | TRBJ2-1 | NA | TRBV25-1 | NA | CASSGIGRNEQFF | TGTGCCAGCAGTGGTATAGGGAGAAATGAGCAGTTCTTC
14 | TRBJ1-3 | once | TRBV27 | NA | CASSLSGMGNTIYF | TGTGCCAGCAGTTTGTCAGGGATGGGAAACACCATATATTTT
13 | TRBJ2-1 | NA | TRBV19 | NA | CASIGLAYNEQFF | TGTGCCAGTATTGGTCTAGCTTACAATGAGCAGTTCTTC
18 | TRBJ1-5 | NA | TRBV27 | NA | CASSFWYSFLSSNQPQHF | TGTGCCAGCAGTTTTTGGTACAGCTTCCTTTCTAGCAATCAGCCCCAGCATTTT
14 | TRBJ2-1 | NA | TRBV27 | NA | CASSLGTSYNEQFF | TGTGCCAGCAGTTTAGGGACAAGCTACAATGAGCAGTTCTTC
13 | TRBJ1-1 | NA | TRBV19 | TRBD1 | CASSITGVTEAFF | TGTGCCAGTAGTATAACAGGGGTCACTGAAGCTTTCTTT
15 | TRBJ2-2 | NA | TRBV5-4 | TRBD2 | CASSFGGGPAGELFF | TGTGCCAGCAGCTTTGGCGGGGGGCCTGCCGGGGAGCTGTTTTTT
14 | TRBJ1-1 | NA | TRBV10-3 | NA | CAISELSRNTEAFF | TGTGCCATCAGTGAGTTATCCAGGAACACTGAAGCTTTCTTT
14 | TRBJ2-7 | NA | TRBV7-2 | NA | CASSSDRTTYEQYF | TGTGCCAGCAGCTCGGACAGAACAACCTACGAGCAGTACTTC
17 | TRBJ2-2 | NA | TRBV19 | TRBD1 | CASSRRGTGTNTGELFF | TGTGCCAGTAGTCGCAGAGGGACAGGAACGAACACCGGGGAGCTGTTTTTT
12 | TRBJ2-3 | NA | TRBV5-1 | NA | CASSFGTDTQYF | TGCGCCAGCAGCTTCGGCACAGATACGCAGTATTTT
14 | TRBJ1-2 | NA | TRBV2 | NA | CASSETGIGYGYTF | TGTGCCAGCAGTGAAACAGGAATTGGCTATGGCTACACCTTC
15 | TRBJ2-7 | NA | TRBV7-2 | NA | CASSTKGGAFYEQYF | TGTGCCAGCAGCACAAAAGGGGGGGCCTTCTACGAGCAGTACTTC
23 | TRBJ2-1 | NA | TRBV5-1 | NA | CARITGGPTMSSSSRGPYNEQFF | NA
15 | TRBJ1-5 | NA | TRBV7-9 | NA | CASSDIRGGNQPQHF | TGTGCCAGCAGCGACATCAGGGGAGGCAATCAGCCCCAGCATTTT
15 | TRBJ2-7 | NA | TRBV6-6 | TRBD1 | CASSYGTGVSYEQYF | TGTGCCAGCAGTTACGGGACAGGGGTCTCCTACGAGCAGTACTTC
13 | TRBJ2-1 | NA | TRBV27 | NA | CASSSGGPGEQFF | TGTGCCAGCAGTTCGGGGGGCCCCGGTGAGCAGTTCTTC
13 | TRBJ1-1 | NA | TRBV23-1 | NA | CASFQGGNTEAFF | TGCGCCAGCTTCCAGGGAGGGAACACTGAAGCTTTCTTT
14 | TRBJ1-1 | NA | TRBV19 | NA | CASRRQRWDTEAFF | TGTGCCAGTAGGCGACAGAGATGGGACACTGAAGCTTTCTTT
15 | TRBJ1-6 | NA | TRBV6-1 | NA | CASSVASESNSPLHF | TGTGCCAGCAGTGTGGCATCAGAATCTAATTCACCCCTCCACTTT
14 | TRBJ2-2 | NA | TRBV5-4 | NA | CASSSGGFTGELFF | TGTGCCAGCAGCTCCGGCGGGTTCACCGGGGAGCTGTTTTTT
14 | TRBJ2-3 | NA | TRBV10-3 | TRBD1 | CAISRTGSTDTQYF | TGTGCCATCAGTCGGACAGGGAGCACAGATACGCAGTATTTT
15 | TRBJ1-1 | NA | TRBV6-5 | TRBD1 | CASSYTGGMNTEAFF | TGTGCCAGCAGTTATACAGGGGGGATGAACACTGAAGCTTTCTTT
16 | TRBJ2-2 | NA | TRBV5-1 | TRBD1 | CASSLGGPRGTGELFF | TGCGCCAGCAGCTTGGGGGGCCCCAGGGGGACCGGGGAGCTGTTTTTT
14 | TRBJ2-2 | NA | TRBV4-1 | NA | CASRRTETTGELFF | TGCGCCAGCAGGCGGACAGAAACAACCGGGGAGCTGTTTTTT
17 | TRBJ2-1 | NA | TRBV27 | NA | CASSSPVRYEVHNEQFF | TGTGCCAGCAGTTCCCCAGTGAGGTATGAGGTGCACAATGAGCAGTTCTTC